Listed below are T cell receptor beta chains from one sample, sequenced in a study of CD8 T cells in Susac syndrome. TCRdb called the immunoSEQ multiplex PCR reads again in MiXCR, with one record for every CDR3 protein. The sample has fewer than 150,000 distinct CDR3 sequences; 90% to 95% are singletons. The sequencing input was CD4+ T cells from PBMCs. The receptors were gathered from a human donor in good health. The CDR3 runs from the conserved cysteine through the conserved F or W. Each record gives: D gene, V gene, J gene, clone size, CDR3 DNA, CDR3 protein. The D gene is left open where the match is weak. Not all rows give a size; the values are once, few, many and, for expanded clones, a class.

d_call: TRBD2
v_call: TRBV18
j_call: TRBJ2-7
clone_size: -
cdr3_nt: TGTGCCAGCTCACAGAGGACTAGCGGGAGCTCCTACGAGCAGTACTTC
cdr3_aa: CASSQRTSGSSYEQYF

d_call: -
v_call: TRBV25-1
j_call: TRBJ2-7
clone_size: -
cdr3_nt: TGTGCCAGCAGTGAAGGCCCCTACGAGCAGTACTTC
cdr3_aa: CASSEGPYEQYF

d_call: TRBD1
v_call: TRBV3-1
j_call: TRBJ1-2
clone_size: -
cdr3_nt: TGTGCCAGCAGCCGGGGACAGGCCGCTGGCTACACCTTC
cdr3_aa: CASSRGQAAGYTF

d_call: -
v_call: TRBV7-2
j_call: TRBJ2-3
clone_size: -
cdr3_nt: TGTGCCAGCAGCTTCGGGGCAGCCCGGGGGAATACGCAGTATTTT
cdr3_aa: CASSFGAARGNTQYF

d_call: -
v_call: TRBV20-1
j_call: TRBJ1-1
clone_size: -
cdr3_nt: TGCAGTGCTGCCACTTGGGGGACTGAAGCTTTCTTT
cdr3_aa: CSAATWGTEAFF

d_call: -
v_call: TRBV7-9
j_call: TRBJ2-1
clone_size: -
cdr3_nt: TGTGCCAGCAGCCAGGCCTCGGGCCTCGATGAGCAGTTCTTC
cdr3_aa: CASSQASGLDEQFF

d_call: TRBD1
v_call: TRBV27
j_call: TRBJ1-4
clone_size: -
cdr3_nt: TGTGCCAGCAGTCATGGGACAGGGGGCGAAAAACTGTTTTTT
cdr3_aa: CASSHGTGGEKLFF

d_call: -
v_call: TRBV20-1
j_call: TRBJ1-1
clone_size: -
cdr3_nt: TGCAGTGCTAGCCCCTCGACTGAAGCTTTCTTT
cdr3_aa: CSASPSTEAFF

d_call: -
v_call: TRBV5-1
j_call: TRBJ1-2
clone_size: -
cdr3_nt: TGCGCCAGCAGCTTGGAGCCAGGGAACTATGGCTACACCTTC
cdr3_aa: CASSLEPGNYGYTF

d_call: -
v_call: TRBV11-1
j_call: TRBJ2-7
clone_size: -
cdr3_nt: TGTGCCAGCAGCGCCGGGCCAGACGAGCAATACTTC
cdr3_aa: CASSAGPDEQYF

d_call: -
v_call: TRBV6-5
j_call: TRBJ2-3
clone_size: once
cdr3_nt: TGTGCCAGCAGCCCACTTGGATATACGCAGTATTTT
cdr3_aa: CASSPLGYTQYF

d_call: TRBD2
v_call: TRBV7-9
j_call: TRBJ2-3
clone_size: -
cdr3_nt: TGTGCCAGCAGCCAGTCAAGGGGAGCGGGAGTAACAGATACGCAGTATTTT
cdr3_aa: CASSQSRGAGVTDTQYF

d_call: TRBD2
v_call: TRBV29-1
j_call: TRBJ2-3
clone_size: -
cdr3_nt: TGCAGCGTTGGGCCTGGACGCTGGGCTAGCGGAGACACAGATACGCAGTATTTT
cdr3_aa: CSVGPGRWASGDTDTQYF

d_call: TRBD1
v_call: TRBV5-1
j_call: TRBJ2-1
clone_size: -
cdr3_nt: TGCGCCAGCAGCTACGGGGACAGGGCAGGGGAGCAGTTCTTC
cdr3_aa: CASSYGDRAGEQFF

d_call: -
v_call: TRBV5-4
j_call: TRBJ2-5
clone_size: once
cdr3_nt: TGTGCCAGCAGCTTGACGGCAGGGGCTCGGCAAGAGACCCAGTACTTC
cdr3_aa: CASSLTAGARQETQYF